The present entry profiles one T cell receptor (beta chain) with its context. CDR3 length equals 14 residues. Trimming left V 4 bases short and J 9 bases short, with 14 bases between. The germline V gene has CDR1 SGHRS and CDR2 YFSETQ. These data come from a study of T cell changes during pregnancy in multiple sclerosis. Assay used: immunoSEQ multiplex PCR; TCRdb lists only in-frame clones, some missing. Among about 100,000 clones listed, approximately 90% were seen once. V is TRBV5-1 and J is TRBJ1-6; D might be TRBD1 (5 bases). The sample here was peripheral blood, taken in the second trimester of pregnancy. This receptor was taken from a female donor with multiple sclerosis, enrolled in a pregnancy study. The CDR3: CASSTRDGGSPLHF. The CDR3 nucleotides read TGCGCCAGCAGCACACGGGACGGGGGTTCACCCCTCCACTTT.